What follows are 21 T cell receptor beta chains derived from one specimen sequenced in a study of OX40 agonist ivuxolimab in advanced cancers. Profiled with immunoSEQ multiplex PCR; TCRdb holds only in-frame clones, not every one. This table holds 40,000 or so clones, about 78% found once. Sequencing used CD4+ or CD8+ T cells sorted from blood, obtained in a trial of the OX40 agonist ivuxolimab. These receptors all come from an adult with an advanced solid tumor such as melanoma, head and neck, liver or kidney cancer.

This chain uses TRBV6-5 with TRBJ1-1; TRBD1 is a possible D gene (6 bases). The ends were cut back, 8 bases at V and 1 base at J, with 14 bases in the middle. CDR1 and CDR2 (germline): MNHEY, SVGAGI. This CDR3 has 14 amino acids. The CDR3 is CASGYRAENTEAFF. CDR3 in DNA: TGTGCCAGCGGATACAGGGCGGAGAACACTGAAGCTTTCTTT.

The chain combines TRBV5-6 with TRBJ2-2; no firm D call. Germline CDR1 reads SGHDT; CDR2 reads YYEEEE. The CDR3 contains 15 residues. The germline V and J ends were trimmed by 2 bases and 0 bases, with 8 bases remaining between them. The CDR3 nucleotides read TGTGCCAGCAGCTTCTTCACTACGAACACCGGGGAGCTGTTTTTT. This encodes CASSFFTTNTGELFF.

This clone was observed once. This chain uses TRBV9 with TRBJ2-7; 7 bases are a match to TRBD1. The junction had 8 bases not matched to a gene; V was cut back by 4 bases and J by 4 bases. Germline CDR1 and CDR2: SGDLS and YYNGEE. The CDR3 runs to 14 residues. The CDR3 sequence is CASSTGQWFYEQYF. CDR3 nucleotides: TGTGCCAGCAGCACGGGACAGTGGTTTTACGAGCAGTACTTC.

The V gene is TRBV27, the J gene TRBJ1-2, with D possibly TRBD1 on 6 matching bases. The V end lost 5 bases, the J end lost 4 bases, and 14 bases lay between the germline ends. The CDR3 loop spans 14 amino acids. The germline V gene has CDR1 MNHEY and CDR2 SMNVEV (reference sequence). The CDR3 DNA reads TGTGCCAGCAGTAAGTCAGGGGAGGTCTATGGCTACACCTTC. This codes for CASSKSGEVYGYTF.

The chain links TRBV19 to TRBJ2-3; 16 bases agree with TRBD2. The ends lost 7 bases at V and 3 bases at J; junction bases unmatched: 13. This CDR3 is built from 19 residues. Germline V lookup: CDR1 LNHDA, CDR2 SQIVND (reference sequence). CDR3 DNA: TGTGCCAGTACCGGGACTAGCGGGGGGGCTATCGTGAAAACAGATACGCAGTATTTT. Its translation is CASTGTSGGAIVKTDTQYF.

The CDR3 spells CASSRTGGSYNEQFF. The CDR3, as DNA: TGTGCCAGCAGCCGGACAGGGGGCTCCTACAATGAGCAGTTCTTC. This chain joins TRBV11-1 and TRBJ2-1, with 10 bases matching TRBD1. Trimming cost V 5 bases and J 0 bases; bases outside gene matches: 1. The length of the CDR3 is 15 residues. Germline-derived CDR1 and CDR2 are SGHAT and FQDESV (reference sequence).

This clone appeared a few times. CDR3 DNA: TGTGCCAGCAGTTACAAGGGTTACCAAGGTGAAGCTTTCTTT. Residues: CASSYKGYQGEAFF. The chain is built from TRBV6-5 and TRBJ1-1; D not certain. The germline V gene encodes CDR1 MNHEY and CDR2 SVGAGI. V lost 2 bases, J lost 7 bases, and 14 bases lay in between. The CDR3 has 14 residues.

The chain joins TRBV19 to TRBJ2-3, with D hard to call. V lost 0 bases and J lost 0, with 16 bases in between. Germline V CDR1 and CDR2: LNHDA, SQIVND (reference sequence). CDR3 length equals 18 residues. DNA of the CDR3: TGTGCCAGTAGTATAGATCTCGGGCAGGCCCTTAGCACAGATACGCAGTATTTT. Protein product: CASSIDLGQALSTDTQYF. Drawing the rest from reference TRBV19 and TRBJ2-3, the complete variable domain is DGGITQSPKYLFRKEGQNVTLSCEQNLNHDAMYWYRQDPGQGLRLIYYSQIVNDFQKGDIAEGYSVSREKKESFPLTVTSAQKNPTAFYLCASSIDLGQALSTDTQYFGPGTRLTVL.

This sequence joins TRBV4-1 and TRBJ2-5, with 8 bases aligning to TRBD2. Germline V gives CDR1 MGHRA, CDR2 YSYEKL. V trimming: 4 bases; J trimming: 12 bases; junction bases outside the gene matches: 16. This CDR3 spans 15 amino acids. The CDR3 region has the DNA TGCGCCAGCAGCCGGATAGCGGGATCTCCAAGTCAAGAGTACTTC. It encodes CASSRIAGSPSQEYF.

The rearrangement uses TRBV29-1 and TRBJ2-5; D might be TRBD2 (6 bases). Germline values: CDR1 SQVTM, CDR2 ANQGSEA. V was pared by 1 base and J by 0 bases, with 6 bases between. The CDR3 length is 13 residues. The CDR3 coding sequence is TGCAGCGTTGAAGGGGGGGACCAAGAGACCCAGTACTTC. Its protein is CSVEGGDQETQYF.

This clone was counted ten times or more. The chain is built from TRBV6-4 and TRBJ2-2; no clear D. Germline V gives CDR1 MRHNA, CDR2 SNTAGT. Trimming cost V 2 bases and J 6 bases, with 7 bases left between them. The CDR3 covers 13 residues. CDR3 nucleotide sequence: TGTGCCAGCAGTGACCCTGCGGCCGGGGAGCTGTTTTTT. Its translation is CASSDPAAGELFF.

This chain uses TRBV5-6 with TRBJ1-3; D unclear. Germline V lookup: CDR1 SGHDT, CDR2 YYEEEE. The CDR3 covers 16 residues. V dropped 0 bases and J dropped 0 bases, with 10 bases sitting between them. The CDR3 is CASSLGLLYSGNTIYF. CDR3 nucleotides: TGTGCCAGCAGCTTGGGTCTTCTCTACTCTGGAAACACCATATATTTT.

The rearrangement uses TRBV18 and TRBJ2-3; D is possibly TRBD1 (6 bases). Germline values: CDR1 KGHSH, CDR2 LQKENI. There are 15 residues in the CDR3. V dropped 0 bases and J dropped 7 bases, with 14 bases sitting between them. CDR3 sequence (DNA): TGTGCCAGCTCACCACCCAGTACAGGGTTACATACGCAGTATTTT. Its translation is CASSPPSTGLHTQYF.

The chain carries TRBV25-1 and TRBJ2-7; D may be TRBD2 (5 bases). Trimming removed 1 base at V and 1 base at J, with 8 bases between. This CDR3 spans 14 amino acids. The V gene's germline CDR1 is MGHDK and CDR2 SYGVNS. This CDR3 reads CASSESGISYEQYF. In nucleotides, the CDR3 is TGTGCCAGCAGTGAATCCGGGATTTCCTACGAGCAGTACTTC.

V is TRBV11-3 and J is TRBJ2-1; D ambiguous. Germline V CDR1 and CDR2: SGHNT, YENEEA. The CDR3 loop spans 15 amino acids. Trimming cost V 1 base and J 4 bases, with 11 bases left between them. CDR3 sequence (DNA): TGTGCCAGCAGCTTAGGGACGCAGGAATACAATGAGCAGTTCTTC. Its protein product is CASSLGTQEYNEQFF.

The CDR3 protein is CASSILQGKGDGYTF. The CDR3 coding sequence is TGTGCCAGTAGTATCCTGCAGGGTAAAGGCGATGGCTACACCTTC. The V call is TRBV19, the J call TRBJ1-2, with D possibly matching TRBD1 (5 bases). CDR1 and CDR2 (germline): LNHDA, SQIVND (reference sequence). V shed 3 bases and J shed 6 bases, with 17 bases lying between them. The CDR3 length is 15 residues. Using reference TRBV19 and TRBJ1-2 for the parts outside the CDR3, the full variable domain is DGGITQSPKYLFRKEGQNVTLSCEQNLNHDAMYWYRQDPGQGLRLIYYSQIVNDFQKGDIAEGYSVSREKKESFPLTVTSAQKNPTAFYLCASSILQGKGDGYTFGSGTRLTVV.

The chain carries TRBV11-3 and TRBJ2-3, with 9 positions matching TRBD1. V lost 9 bases, J lost 2 bases, and 3 bases stayed unmatched. Germline CDR1 SGHNT, CDR2 YENEEA. This CDR3 spans 13 amino acids. CDR3 protein: CASTGGVTDTQYF. Written as DNA, the CDR3 is TGTGCCAGTACAGGGGGCGTCACAGATACGCAGTATTTT.

V usage is TRBV27 and J usage is TRBJ2-6; the D gene is possibly TRBD2 (5 bases). The CDR3 sequence is 14 residues long. Germline CDR1 is MNHEY and CDR2 is SMNVEV (reference sequence). V was shortened by 9 bases and J by 1 base, with 10 bases between the two germline ends. CDR3 bases: TGTGCCAGTGGACTTCGGTCTGGGGCCAACGTCCTGACTTTC. Amino acids: CASGLRSGANVLTF.

The rearrangement joins TRBV5-6 to TRBJ1-5; 7 nucleotides match TRBD1. The J segment lost 7 bases and the V segment lost 4 bases, leaving 2 bases of the junction unmatched. From germline, CDR1 is SGHDT and CDR2 YYEEEE. CDR3 length: 12 amino acids. In DNA, the CDR3 is TGTGCCAGCAGCCTGACAGGGCAGCCCCAGCATTTT. Translating it yields CASSLTGQPQHF.

The chain employs TRBV5-1 and TRBJ1-1; D might be TRBD1 (6 bases). CDR3 size: 15 residues. Germline V gene data show CDR1 as SGHRS and CDR2 as YFSETQ. Trimming removed 0 bases at V and 4 bases at J, with 13 bases between. CDR3 protein: CASSLAYRGSTEAFF. Written as DNA, the CDR3 is TGCGCCAGCAGCTTGGCCTATAGGGGGAGCACTGAAGCTTTCTTT.

CDR3 sequence (DNA): TGTGCCAGCAGCGAGACGGTATATAGCAATCAGCCCCAGCATTTT. Its translation: CASSETVYSNQPQHF. The V gene is TRBV9, the J gene TRBJ1-5; no clear D gene. In germline, CDR1 is SGDLS, CDR2 YYNGEE. Trimming took off 3 bases at V and 0 bases at J, with 10 bases between the two ends. CDR3 length: 15 residues.